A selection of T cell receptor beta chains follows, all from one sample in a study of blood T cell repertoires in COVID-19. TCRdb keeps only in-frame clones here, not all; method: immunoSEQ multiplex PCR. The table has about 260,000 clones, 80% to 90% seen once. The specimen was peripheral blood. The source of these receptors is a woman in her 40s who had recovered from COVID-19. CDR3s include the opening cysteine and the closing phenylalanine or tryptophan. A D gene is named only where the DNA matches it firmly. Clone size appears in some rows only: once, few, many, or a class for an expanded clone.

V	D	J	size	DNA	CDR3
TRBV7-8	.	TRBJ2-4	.	TGTGCCAGCAGCTTAATGGGCAGATTAGCCAAAAACATTCAGTACTTC	CASSLMGRLAKNIQYF
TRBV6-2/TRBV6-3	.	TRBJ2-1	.	TGTGCCAGCAGTTACTCCGGGGGGCTCGGTGAGCAGTTCTTC	CASSYSGGLGEQFF
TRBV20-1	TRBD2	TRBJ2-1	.	TGCAGTGCTAGTCCTAGCGGGGCTTACAATGAGCAGTTCTTC	CSASPSGAYNEQFF
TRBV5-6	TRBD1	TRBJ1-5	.	TGTGCCAGCAGCTGGACAGGGGGCGGTCAGCCCCAGCATTTT	CASSWTGGGQPQHF
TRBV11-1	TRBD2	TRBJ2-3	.	TGTGCCAGCAGCTTAGGCGGGGGTAACACAGATACGCAGTATTTT	CASSLGGGNTDTQYF
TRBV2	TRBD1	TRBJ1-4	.	TGTGCCAGCATCAAAGGGGGACAGGGTAATGAAAAACTGTTTTTT	CASIKGGQGNEKLFF
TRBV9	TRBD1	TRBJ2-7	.	TGTGCCAGCAGCGTGGGGACAGGGTATTTATACGAGCAGTACTTC	CASSVGTGYLYEQYF
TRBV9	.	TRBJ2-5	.	TGTGCCAGCAGCCGACAGGGAGGAAGAGAGACCCAGTACTTC	CASSRQGGRETQYF
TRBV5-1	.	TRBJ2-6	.	TGCGCCAGCAGCCTGGACGAGAGCTCTGGGGCCAACGTCCTGACTTTC	CASSLDESSGANVLTF
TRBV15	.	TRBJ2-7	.	TGTGCCACCAGCAGAGATGATTCTGGAGAAGCGAGTCGGTACTTC	CATSRDDSGEASRYF
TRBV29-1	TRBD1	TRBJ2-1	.	TGCAGCGCCGGCTTGACAGGGAGCTCCTACAATGAGCAGTTCTTC	CSAGLTGSSYNEQFF
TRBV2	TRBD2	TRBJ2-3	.	TGTGCCAGCAGTGCCCTAGCGGGGGGGAGCACAGATACGCAGTATTTT	CASSALAGGSTDTQYF
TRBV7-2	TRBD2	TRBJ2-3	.	TGTGCCAGCAGCTTACGCCCGGGGGGGGCAGTAGATACGCAGTATTTT	CASSLRPGGAVDTQYF
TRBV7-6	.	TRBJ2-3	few	TGTGCCAGCAGCAGGGGCGGCCTTAACACAGATACGCAGTATTTT	CASSRGGLNTDTQYF
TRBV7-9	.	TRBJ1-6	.	TGTGCCAGCAGCTTCAGGGCAGGGGAGTCACCCCTCCACTTT	CASSFRAGESPLHF
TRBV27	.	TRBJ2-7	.	TGTGCCAGCAGTTTAGGTGGCAGGGCCTCCGAGCAGTACTTC	CASSLGGRASEQYF
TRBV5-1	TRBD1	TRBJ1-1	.	TGCGCCAGCAGCCCACAGGGGGACACTGAAGCTTTCTTT	CASSPQGDTEAFF
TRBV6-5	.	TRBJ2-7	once	TGTGCCAGCAGTTACACAGAGAGCTACGAGCAGTACTTC	CASSYTESYEQYF
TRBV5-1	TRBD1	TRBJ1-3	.	TGCGCCAGCAGCCCAGGGACAGGGGGGCCCTCTGGAAACACCATATATTTT	CASSPGTGGPSGNTIYF
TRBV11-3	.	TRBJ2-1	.	TGTGCCAGCAGCCTAGGACGGGGGTCCTACAATGAGCAGTTCTTC	CASSLGRGSYNEQFF
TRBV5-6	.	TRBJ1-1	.	TGTGCCAGCAGCCCGGGACACGCGAACACTGAAGCTTTCTTT	CASSPGHANTEAFF
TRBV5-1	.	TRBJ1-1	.	TGCGCCAGCGTTGGACATCTGAACACTGAAGCTTTCTTT	CASVGHLNTEAFF
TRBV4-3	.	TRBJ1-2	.	TGCGCCAGCAGCCAAGCCTTCGCGTCAGGAACCTATGGCTACACCTTC	CASSQAFASGTYGYTF
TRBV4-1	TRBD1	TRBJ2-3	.	TGCGCCAGCAGCCCCGGACAGGGGGCGAGGGATACGCAGTATTTT	CASSPGQGARDTQYF
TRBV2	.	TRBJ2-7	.	TGTGCCAGCATCCTAGACCCTGGAGCTCCCTACGAGCAGTACTTC	CASILDPGAPYEQYF
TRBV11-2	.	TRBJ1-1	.	TGTGCCAGCAGCCATTCTATTGAAGCTTTCTTT	CASSHSIEAFF
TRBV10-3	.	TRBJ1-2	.	TGTGCCATCAGTGAGTCCCCAGGGAATGGTGGCTACACCTTC	CAISESPGNGGYTF
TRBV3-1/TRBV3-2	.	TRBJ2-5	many	TGTGCCAGCAGCCAAGACGGGCGGGAACAAGAGACCCAGTACTTC	CASSQDGREQETQYF
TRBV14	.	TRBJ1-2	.	TGTGCCAGCAGCCAACATCTAGCTAACTATGGCTACACCTTC	CASSQHLANYGYTF
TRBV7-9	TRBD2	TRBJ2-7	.	TGTGCCAGCAGCTTAGAAGGGAGGGTTTCCTACGAGCAGTACTTC	CASSLEGRVSYEQYF
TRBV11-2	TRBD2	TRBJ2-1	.	TGTGCCAGCAGCCATCCTAGCGGGGGCAATCCTACCCTTCAGTTCTTC	CASSHPSGGNPTLQFF
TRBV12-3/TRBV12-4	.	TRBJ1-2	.	TGTGCCAGCAGTTTCCCAGGGAACACCTTC	CASSFPGNTF
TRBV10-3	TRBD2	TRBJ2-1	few	TGTGCCACCCGAATGCTGGGACTAGGGGACAATGAGCAGTTCTTC	CATRMLGLGDNEQFF
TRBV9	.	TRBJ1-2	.	TGTGCCAGCAGCGTAGGCCAGGGGTCTGGCTACACCTTC	CASSVGQGSGYTF
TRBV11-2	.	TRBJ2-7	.	TGTGCCAGCAGCCGGACTTGGGCCGAGCAGTACTTC	CASSRTWAEQYF
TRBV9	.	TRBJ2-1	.	TGTGCCAGCAGCGTCTCAGGACTCCCTTACAATGAGCAGTTCTTC	CASSVSGLPYNEQFF
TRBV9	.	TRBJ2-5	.	TGTGCCAGCAGTGAACCAGGGGTTTGGGAGACCCAGTACTTC	CASSEPGVWETQYF
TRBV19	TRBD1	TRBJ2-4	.	TGTGCCAGTCACAATTCCGGGACAGGGGAGGGAAACATTCAGTACTTC	CASHNSGTGEGNIQYF
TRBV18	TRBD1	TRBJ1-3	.	TGTGCCAGCTCGCCCTATCATTCCGGGACAGGGGAAGAAAACACCATATATTTT	CASSPYHSGTGEENTIYF
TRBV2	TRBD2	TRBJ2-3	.	TGTGCCAGCAGTCCTCAGGGAGGGGACACAGATACGCAGTATTTT	CASSPQGGDTDTQYF
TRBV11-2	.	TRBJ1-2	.	TGTGCCAGCAGCCCCCAGGTGGGCAGGGTTAGCGGCTACACCTTC	CASSPQVGRVSGYTF
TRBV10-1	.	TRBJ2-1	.	TGCGCCAGCAGTGTTCTCCGGGGTGATGAGCAGTTCTTC	CASSVLRGDEQFF
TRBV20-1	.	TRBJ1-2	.	TGCAGTGCTAGTAAGACAGAGCAATATGGCTACACCTTC	CSASKTEQYGYTF
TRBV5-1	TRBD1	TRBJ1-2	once	TGCGCCAGCAGCTTGGCCGGGACAGGCGATGGCTACACCTTC	CASSLAGTGDGYTF
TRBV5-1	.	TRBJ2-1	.	TGCGCCAGCAGCTTGGCGCGGGACTCAACTTACAATGAGCAGTTCTTC	CASSLARDSTYNEQFF
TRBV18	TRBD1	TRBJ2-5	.	TGTGCCAGCTCACCGGACAGGGGTGGGGAGACCCAGTACTTC	CASSPDRGGETQYF
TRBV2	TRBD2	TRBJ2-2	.	TGTGCCGGTCGGCGGGGGGCCAGCGGGGAGCTGTTTTTT	CAGRRGASGELFF
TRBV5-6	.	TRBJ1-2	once	TGTGCCAGCAGCTTGGCTGGGGGCTACGACACCTTC	CASSLAGGYDTF
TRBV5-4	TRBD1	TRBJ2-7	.	TGTGCCAGCAGCTTGGGGGGACAGTCCTACGAGCAGTACTTC	CASSLGGQSYEQYF
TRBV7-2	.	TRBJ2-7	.	TGTGCCAGCAGCTCTAGGGGCGAGCAGTACTTC	CASSSRGEQYF
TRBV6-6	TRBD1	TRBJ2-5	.	TGTGCCAGCAGTTATCTAGGACAGGGGGGTTGGACCCAGTACTTC	CASSYLGQGGWTQYF
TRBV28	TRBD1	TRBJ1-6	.	TGTGCCAGCAGTTTAAGGGCAGGGGGTCGAAATTCACCCCTCCACTTT	CASSLRAGGRNSPLHF
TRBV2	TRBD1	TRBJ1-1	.	TGTGCCAGCAGTGTTCCACTAGGCAGGGGGCGTAGATTGAACACTGAAGCTTTCTTT	CASSVPLGRGRRLNTEAFF
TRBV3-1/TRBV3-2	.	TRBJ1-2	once	TGTGCCAGCAGCCAGGAGGGAATTCATTGGGGCTACACCTTC	CASSQEGIHWGYTF
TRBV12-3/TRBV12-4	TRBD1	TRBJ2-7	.	TGTGCCAGTTCCCCGGGACAGGGCTACGAGCAGTACTTC	CASSPGQGYEQYF
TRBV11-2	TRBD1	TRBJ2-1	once	TGTGCCAGCAGCGTCGGGACAGGATACAATGAGCAGTTCTTC	CASSVGTGYNEQFF
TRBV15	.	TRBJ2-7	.	TGTGCCACCAGCGCCTTCTCGAGGGTCGGCGAGCAGTACTTC	CATSAFSRVGEQYF
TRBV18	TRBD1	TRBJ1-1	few	TGTGCCACCCGATGGACAGGGTATACTGAAGCTTTCTTT	CATRWTGYTEAFF
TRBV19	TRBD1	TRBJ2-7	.	TGTGCCAGTAGTATGACCGGGACAGGGTACTACGAGCAGTACTTC	CASSMTGTGYYEQYF